A single sample gave rise to the 11 T cell receptor beta chains below, sequenced in a study of shared clonotypes between healthy human individuals. Only in-frame clones appear in the TCRdb table, and some are missing; sequencing was by immunoSEQ multiplex PCR. Found here are roughly 480,000 clones, 70% to 80% of them singletons; the top ten hold about 12%. Sequenced material: PBMCs. Receptor source: a woman aged 40 to 50 in good health. Some clones in this sample may be carry-over from other donors' samples.

This clone was seen more than once but under ten times. This clone may be a read error of a much larger clone one base away. The chain employs TRBV7-9 and TRBJ2-3; the D call may be TRBD1 or TRBD2 (5 bases each). V was clipped by 5 bases and J by 2 bases, with 8 bases between them. This CDR3 is built from 13 residues. In germline, CDR1 is SEHNR, CDR2 FQNEAQ (reference sequence). CDR3 DNA: TGTGCCAGCAGCCCCGGGGCCACAGATACGCAGTATTTT. Protein product: CASSPGATDTQYF. Full variable domain (outside the CDR3, taken from reference TRBV7-9 and TRBJ2-3): DTGVSQNPRHKITKRGQNVTFRCDPISEHNRLYWYRQTLGQGPEFLTYFQNEAQLEKSRLLSDRFSAERPKGSFSTLEIQRTEQGDSAMYLCASSPGATDTQYFGPGTRLTVL.

This clone was found a few times. The chain couples TRBV7-3 to TRBJ2-1; TRBD2 matches 7 bases. This CDR3 is 15 amino acids long. Trimming took 2 bases from V and 4 from J; bases not matched to a gene: 5. CDR1 and CDR2 (germline): SGHTA, FQGTGA. As DNA, the CDR3 is TGTGCCAGCAGCTTATATCTAGCGGAGTACAATGAGCAGTTCTTC. Translated, it gives CASSLYLAEYNEQFF.

The chain combines TRBV27 with TRBJ1-1; D unclear. Per germline, CDR1 MNHEY and CDR2 SMNVEV (reference sequence). The germline V and J ends were trimmed by 3 bases and 0 bases, with 8 bases remaining between them. This CDR3 contains 14 residues. CDR3 residues: CASSFIGLNTEAFF. CDR3 in DNA: TGTGCCAGCAGTTTTATAGGGCTGAACACTGAAGCTTTCTTT.

This clone was found a few times. CDR3 residues: CASSLDRASGNTIYF. The DNA for the CDR3 is TGTGCCAGCAGCTTAGACAGGGCCTCTGGAAACACCATATATTTT. The chain couples TRBV7-2 to TRBJ1-3, with D tentatively TRBD1 (6 bases). The V gene lost 1 base and the J gene lost 0 bases, with 7 bases spanning the gap. CDR1 is SGHTA and CDR2 is FQGNSA in the germline V gene. This CDR3 has 15 amino acids.

To note about this clone: Compared with germline, one end of the junction differs, possibly owing to a read error. The chain recombines TRBV7-9 with TRBJ1-1, with a possible D match to TRBD1 (6 bases). The CDR3 has 15 residues. The V gene's germline CDR1 is SEHNR and CDR2 FQNEAQ (reference sequence). The DNA of the CDR3 is TGCGCCAGCAGCCAACATACAGGGAGTAACACTGAAGCTTTCTTT. Translation: CASSQHTGSNTEAFF.

V and J are TRBV5-1 and TRBJ2-5, with 10 positions matching TRBD2. With 4 bases clipped from V and 1 base from J, the junction kept 19 bases outside the gene matches. This CDR3 comprises 20 residues. Looked up from germline, CDR1 is SGHRS and CDR2 is YFSETQ. CDR3 amino acids: CASSPRGWTSGNQIQETQYF. In DNA, the CDR3 is TGCGCCAGCAGCCCGAGGGGGTGGACTAGCGGAAACCAAATCCAAGAGACCCAGTACTTC.

V is TRBV5-1 and J is TRBJ2-1, with 7 bases lining up with TRBD1. The ends lost 7 bases at V and 4 bases at J; junction bases unmatched: 8. Germline V CDR1 and CDR2: SGHRS, YFSETQ. The CDR3 is made up of 14 amino acids. The CDR3 loop reads CASRGQTAYNEQFF. Written as DNA, the CDR3 is TGCGCCAGCCGGGGACAGACCGCTTACAATGAGCAGTTCTTC.

In the case of this clone: Only one base separates this from a far larger clonotype, so it likely reflects a read error. The rearrangement uses TRBV2 and TRBJ1-3; D remains unclear. CDR3 size: 14 residues. The germline gives CDR1 SNHLY, CDR2 FYNNEI. V was clipped by 7 bases and J by 2 bases, with 12 bases between them. The CDR3 sequence is CASNVGGPGNTIYF. DNA of the CDR3: TGTGCCAGCAATGTCGGAGGGCCTGGAAACACCATATATTTT.

This clone was observed once. This chain joins TRBV2 and TRBJ2-2; TRBD2 aligns across 7 bases. This CDR3 region has 14 residues. CDR1 is SNHLY, CDR2 FYNNEI, per germline. V lost 7 bases and J lost 4; bases outside the gene matches: 6. CDR3: CASKGTSATGELFF. In nucleotides, the CDR3 is TGTGCCAGCAAGGGTACTAGCGCCACCGGGGAGCTGTTTTTT.

V usage is TRBV5-1 and J usage is TRBJ2-1, with 8 bases identical to TRBD2. Looked up from germline, CDR1 is SGHRS and CDR2 is YFSETQ. The CDR3 spans 13 residues. Trimming at V came to 7 bases and at J to 11 bases, leaving 11 bases not matched to a gene. This CDR3 reads CASSLAGYVKQFF. CDR3 DNA: TGCGCCAGCTCTTTAGCGGGATACGTAAAGCAGTTCTTC.

This chain links TRBV28 with TRBJ2-7, with TRBD1 matching 8 bases. Looked up from germline, CDR1 is MDHEN and CDR2 is SYDVKM. The CDR3 has 16 residues. The V and J ends lost 5 bases and 5 bases, in that order; junction bases with no gene match: 14. The CDR3 spells CASSQPTGVNVHEQYF. The CDR3 DNA reads TGTGCCAGCAGTCAACCGACAGGGGTTAACGTCCACGAGCAGTACTTC.